This TCR beta chain was identified during a study of T cell responses to AZD1222 COVID-19 vaccine. The overall study: Whether given at about 4 or about 12 weeks, second doses were pooled.

On this clone itself: Its antigen is unknown.

General observations from the study: Compared with day 0, the breadth and depth of the Spike-specific TCR repertoire rose significantly after two doses of AZD1222.

Germline V gene sequence: CDR1 LGHNA, CDR2 YNFKEQ. The CDR3 length is 15 residues. With 0 bases removed from V and 3 bases from J, the gap between germline ends came to 12 bases. Using immunoSEQ multiplex PCR, the repertoire was profiled, and TCRdb retains in-frame clones only, with some absent. The sample consists of about 150,000 clones, roughly nine tenths of them appearing once. V gene TRBV4-2 combines with J gene TRBJ2-7; D unclear. The sample here was peripheral blood, taken on day 0 of AZD1222 vaccination. This receptor was identified in an adult in good health. CDR3 sequence: CASSQEVMAVYEQYF. Here the CDR3 DNA reads TGTGCCAGCAGCCAAGAGGTTATGGCTGTCTACGAGCAGTACTTC.